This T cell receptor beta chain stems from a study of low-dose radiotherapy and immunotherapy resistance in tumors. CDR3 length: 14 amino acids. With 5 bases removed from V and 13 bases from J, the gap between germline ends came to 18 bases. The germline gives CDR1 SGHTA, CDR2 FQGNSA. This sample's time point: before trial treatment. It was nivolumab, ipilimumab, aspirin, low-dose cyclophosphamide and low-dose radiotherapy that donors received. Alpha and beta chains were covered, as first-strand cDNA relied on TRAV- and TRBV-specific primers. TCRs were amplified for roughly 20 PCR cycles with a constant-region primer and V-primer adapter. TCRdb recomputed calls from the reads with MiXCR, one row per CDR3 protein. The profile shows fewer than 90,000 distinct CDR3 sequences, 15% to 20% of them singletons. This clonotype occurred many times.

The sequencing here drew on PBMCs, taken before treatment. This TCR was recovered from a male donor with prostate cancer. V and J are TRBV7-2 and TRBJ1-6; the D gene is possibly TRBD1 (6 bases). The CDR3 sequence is CASSRGHSKSPLHF. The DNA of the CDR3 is TGTGCCAGCAGCAGGGGACACTCGAAATCTCCCCTCCACTTT. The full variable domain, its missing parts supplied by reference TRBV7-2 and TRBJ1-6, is GAGVSQSPSNKVTEKGKDVELRCDPISGHTALYWYRQSLGQGLEFLIYFQGNSAPDKSGLPSDRFSAERTGGSVSTLTIQRTQQEDSAVYLCASSRGHSKSPLHFGNGTRLTVT.